This TCR beta chain was recorded in a study of shared clonotypes between healthy human individuals. Execution of the assay was at deep level. Sequencing was performed with immunoSEQ multiplex PCR; in TCRdb, only in-frame clones are kept and a portion is missing. Seen here are about 1.5 million clones, 95% to 99% observed once, and the top ten hold about 0.42%. Notes on the study in general: The rarefaction results pointed to incomplete sorted-subset sequencing despite large depth. Larger estimated richness was generally recorded for naive subsets relative to memory subsets.

Comments on this clone: Its antigen is unknown.

The TCR originated in a man aged 30 to 39 in good health. Sequences were obtained from naive CD4+ T cells sorted from blood. Subset specified: CD45RA+ positively selected.

CDR3 nucleotides: TGCGCCAGCAGATGGGACAGGGGGAACACTGAAGCTTTCTTT. It is translated as CASRWDRGNTEAFF. J is TRBJ1-1 and V is TRBV5-1, with TRBD1 identical over 10 bases. The CDR3 consists of 14 residues. The J segment lost 1 base and the V segment lost 5 bases, leaving 2 bases of the junction unmatched. CDR1 SGHRS and CDR2 YFSETQ come from the germline V gene.